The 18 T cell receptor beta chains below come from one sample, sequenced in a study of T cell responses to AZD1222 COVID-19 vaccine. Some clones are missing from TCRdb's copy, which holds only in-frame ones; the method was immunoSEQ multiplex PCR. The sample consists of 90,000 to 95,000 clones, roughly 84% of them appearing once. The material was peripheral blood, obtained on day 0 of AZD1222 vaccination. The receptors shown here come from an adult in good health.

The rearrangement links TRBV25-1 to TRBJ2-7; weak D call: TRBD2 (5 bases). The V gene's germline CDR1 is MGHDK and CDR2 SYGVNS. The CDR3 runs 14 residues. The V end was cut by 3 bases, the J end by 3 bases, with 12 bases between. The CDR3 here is CASSDPRADYEQYF. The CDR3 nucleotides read TGTGCCAGCAGTGACCCGCGGGCAGACTACGAGCAGTACTTC.

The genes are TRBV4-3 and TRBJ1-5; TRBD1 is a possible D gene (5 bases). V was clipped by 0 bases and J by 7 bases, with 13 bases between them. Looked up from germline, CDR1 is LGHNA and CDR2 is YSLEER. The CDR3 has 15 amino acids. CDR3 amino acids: CASSQDRAGLQPQHF. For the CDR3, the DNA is TGCGCCAGCAGCCAAGATCGGGCAGGGCTGCAGCCCCAGCATTTT.

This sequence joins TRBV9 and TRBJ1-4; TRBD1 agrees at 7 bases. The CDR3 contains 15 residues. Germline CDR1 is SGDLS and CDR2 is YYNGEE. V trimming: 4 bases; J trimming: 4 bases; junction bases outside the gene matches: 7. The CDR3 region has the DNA TGTGCCAGCAGCTCCAGGGGGGGTCGTAATGAAAAACTGTTTTTT. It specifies CASSSRGGRNEKLFF. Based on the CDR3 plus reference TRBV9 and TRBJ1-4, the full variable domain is DSGVTQTPKHLITATGQRVTLRCSPRSGDLSVYWYQQSLDQGLQFLIQYYNGEERAKGNILERFSAQQFPDLHSELNLSSLELGDSALYFCASSSRGGRNEKLFFGSGTQLSVL.

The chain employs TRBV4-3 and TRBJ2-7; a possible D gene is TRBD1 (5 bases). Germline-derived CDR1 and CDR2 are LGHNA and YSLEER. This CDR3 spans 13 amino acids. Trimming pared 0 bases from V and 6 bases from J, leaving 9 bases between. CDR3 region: CASSQDQDIEQYF. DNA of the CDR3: TGCGCCAGCAGCCAAGATCAGGACATCGAGCAGTACTTC.

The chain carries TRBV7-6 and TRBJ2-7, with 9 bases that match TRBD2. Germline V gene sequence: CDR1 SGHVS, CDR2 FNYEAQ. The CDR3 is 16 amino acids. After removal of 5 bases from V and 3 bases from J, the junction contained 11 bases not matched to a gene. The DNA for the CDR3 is TGTGCCAGCAGCCCAGGGCTAGCGGGAAGCCTCTACGAGCAGTACTTC. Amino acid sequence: CASSPGLAGSLYEQYF.

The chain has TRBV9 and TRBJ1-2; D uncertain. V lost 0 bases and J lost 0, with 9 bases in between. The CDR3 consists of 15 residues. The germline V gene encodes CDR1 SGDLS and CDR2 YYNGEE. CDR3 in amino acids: CASSVGIVANYGYTF. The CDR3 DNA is TGTGCCAGCAGCGTAGGCATAGTAGCTAACTATGGCTACACCTTC. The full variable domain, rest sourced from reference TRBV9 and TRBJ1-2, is DSGVTQTPKHLITATGQRVTLRCSPRSGDLSVYWYQQSLDQGLQFLIQYYNGEERAKGNILERFSAQQFPDLHSELNLSSLELGDSALYFCASSVGIVANYGYTFGSGTRLTVV.

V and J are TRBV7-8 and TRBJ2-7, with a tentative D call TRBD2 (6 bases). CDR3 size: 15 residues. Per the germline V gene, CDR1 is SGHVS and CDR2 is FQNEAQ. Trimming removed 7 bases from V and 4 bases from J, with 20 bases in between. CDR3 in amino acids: CASNPWAGRQYEQYF. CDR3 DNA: TGTGCCAGCAACCCCTGGGCGGGAAGGCAATACGAGCAGTACTTC.

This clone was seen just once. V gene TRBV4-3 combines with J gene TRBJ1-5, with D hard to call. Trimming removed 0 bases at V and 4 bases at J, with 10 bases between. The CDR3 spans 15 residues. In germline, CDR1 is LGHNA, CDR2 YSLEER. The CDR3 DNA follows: TGCGCCAGCAGCCAAGAGTTACGGAAAAATCAGCCCCAGCATTTT. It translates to CASSQELRKNQPQHF.

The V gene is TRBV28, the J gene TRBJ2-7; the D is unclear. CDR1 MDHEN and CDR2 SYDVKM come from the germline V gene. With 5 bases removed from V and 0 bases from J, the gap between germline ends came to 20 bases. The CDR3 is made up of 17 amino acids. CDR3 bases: TGTGCCAGCAGTGGCTTTTCGGCGATAGCCGACTCCTACGAGCAGTACTTC. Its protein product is CASSGFSAIADSYEQYF. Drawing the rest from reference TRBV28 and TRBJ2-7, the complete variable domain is DVKVTQSSRYLVKRTGEKVFLECVQDMDHENMFWYRQDPGLGLRLIYFSYDVKMKEKGDIPEGYSVSREKKERFSLILESASTNQTSMYLCASSGFSAIADSYEQYFGPGTRLTVT.

The DNA for the CDR3 is TGTGCCAGCAGCGTCGGGACAGGGAGGTCACCCCTCCACTTT. Its protein is CASSVGTGRSPLHF. This chain uses TRBV9 with TRBJ1-6; TRBD1 agrees at 9 bases. The CDR3 is 14 residues long. Germline assignment: CDR1 SGDLS and CDR2 YYNGEE. The junction had 4 bases not matched to a gene; V was cut back by 2 bases and J by 10 bases.

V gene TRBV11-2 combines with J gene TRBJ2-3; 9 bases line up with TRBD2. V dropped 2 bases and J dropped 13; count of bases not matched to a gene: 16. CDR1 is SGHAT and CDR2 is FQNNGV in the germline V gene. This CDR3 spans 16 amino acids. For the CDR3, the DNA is TGTGCCAGCAGCTTAACGCCGGGACTAGCCACTACCTTGGAGTATTTT. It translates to CASSLTPGLATTLEYF.

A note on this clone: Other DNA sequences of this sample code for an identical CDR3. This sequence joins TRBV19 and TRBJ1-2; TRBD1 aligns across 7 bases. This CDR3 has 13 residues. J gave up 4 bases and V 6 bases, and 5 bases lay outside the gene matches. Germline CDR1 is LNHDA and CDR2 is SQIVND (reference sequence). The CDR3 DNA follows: TGTGCCAGTAGGTTGACAGGGACCTATGGCTACACCTTC. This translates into CASRLTGTYGYTF. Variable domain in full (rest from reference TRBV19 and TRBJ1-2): DGGITQSPKYLFRKEGQNVTLSCEQNLNHDAMYWYRQDPGQGLRLIYYSQIVNDFQKGDIAEGYSVSREKKESFPLTVTSAQKNPTAFYLCASRLTGTYGYTFGSGTRLTVV.

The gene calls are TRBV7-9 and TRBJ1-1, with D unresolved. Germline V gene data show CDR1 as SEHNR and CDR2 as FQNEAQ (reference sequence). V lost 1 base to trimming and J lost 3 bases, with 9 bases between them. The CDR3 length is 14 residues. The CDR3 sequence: CASSLEWRYTEAFF. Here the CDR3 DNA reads TGTGCCAGCAGCTTAGAGTGGCGGTACACTGAAGCTTTCTTT.

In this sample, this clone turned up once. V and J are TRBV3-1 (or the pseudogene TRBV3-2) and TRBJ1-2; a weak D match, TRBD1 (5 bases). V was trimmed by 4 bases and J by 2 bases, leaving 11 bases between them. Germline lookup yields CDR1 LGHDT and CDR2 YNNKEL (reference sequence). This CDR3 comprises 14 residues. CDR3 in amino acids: CASSPPEGNYGYTF. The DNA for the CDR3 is TGTGCCAGCAGCCCCCCAGAGGGGAACTATGGCTACACCTTC.

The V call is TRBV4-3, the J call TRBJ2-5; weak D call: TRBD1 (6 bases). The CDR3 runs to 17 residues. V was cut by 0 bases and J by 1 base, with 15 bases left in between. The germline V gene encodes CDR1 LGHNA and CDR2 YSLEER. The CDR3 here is CASSQEVPQGLQETQYF. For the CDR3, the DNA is TGCGCCAGCAGCCAAGAAGTTCCTCAGGGGCTCCAAGAGACCCAGTACTTC.

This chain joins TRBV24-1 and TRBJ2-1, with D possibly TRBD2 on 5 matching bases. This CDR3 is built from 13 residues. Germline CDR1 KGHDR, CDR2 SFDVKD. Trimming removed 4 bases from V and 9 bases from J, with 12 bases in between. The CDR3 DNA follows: TGTGCCACCAGTGACCGGACGGGGAGTGAGCAGTTCTTC. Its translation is CATSDRTGSEQFF.

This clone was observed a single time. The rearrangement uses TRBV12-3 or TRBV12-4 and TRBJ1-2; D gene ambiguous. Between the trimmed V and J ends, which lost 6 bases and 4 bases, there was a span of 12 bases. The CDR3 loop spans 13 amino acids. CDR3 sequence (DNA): TGTGCCAGCAGCCAGAGACAAAGCTATGGCTACACCTTC. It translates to CASSQRQSYGYTF.

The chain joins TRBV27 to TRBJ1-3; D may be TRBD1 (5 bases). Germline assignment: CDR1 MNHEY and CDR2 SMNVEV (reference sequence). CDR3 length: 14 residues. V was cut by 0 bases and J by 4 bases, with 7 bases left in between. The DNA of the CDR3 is TGTGCCAGCAGTTTATCCAGGGAGGGAAACACCATATATTTT. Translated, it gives CASSLSREGNTIYF.